One T cell receptor beta chain is described in this entry. Its antigen is not known. Clones were sequenced by immunoSEQ multiplex PCR, and TCRdb holds only the in-frame ones, with some missing. The data contain 45,000 to 55,000 clones, roughly 84% of them seen just once; the ten biggest clones take up around 20%. These data come from a study of T cell responses to AZD1222 COVID-19 vaccine. This CDR3 region has 11 residues. Germline CDR1 and CDR2: SEHNR and FQNEAQ (reference sequence). Deletions cut 2 bases from V and 7 bases from J, with 5 bases between. Whole-study results and caveats: As reported, nearly half of all spike-specific TCRs target variant regions that are unmutated.

The sample consisted of peripheral blood, taken on day 0 of MenACWY control vaccination. This TCR was recovered from an adult in good health. The rearrangement uses TRBV7-9 and TRBJ2-5; D not certain. CDR3 sequence reads: CASSLMGTQYF. The CDR3 DNA reads TGTGCCAGCAGCTTAATGGGGACCCAGTACTTC.